Sequencing of this TCR beta chain was carried out in a study of blood T cell repertoires in COVID-19. This clone was counted a single time. The repertoire was sequenced with immunoSEQ multiplex PCR; TCRdb's copy has only in-frame clones and lacks some. Found here are tens of thousands of clones, around 67% of them singletons; the top ten hold around 18%. Germline trimming cut 5 bases from V and 5 bases from J; bases unmatched to any gene: 6. Germline CDR1 and CDR2: MNHEY and SVGAGI. The CDR3 is 14 amino acids. The rearrangement links TRBV6-5 to TRBJ2-5; 9 bases line up with TRBD1. The sequence was collected from a woman in her 50s with active or convalescent COVID-19. Material for sequencing was peripheral blood. In DNA form, the CDR3 reads TGTGCCAGCAGTCAACAGGGGGCCGAGGAGACCCAGTACTTC. Translation: CASSQQGAEETQYF.